This T cell receptor beta chain originates from a study of blood T cells in healthy people across ages (dated by TCRdb to about 2015). The study in broad terms: In model experiments, template switching captured roughly one uniquely barcoded TCR beta cDNA molecule for every two T cells. The study measured age-related changes in TCR beta repertoire diversity using deep sequencing normalized with unique cDNA molecular identifiers. The donors were divided into four age groups: young (average roughly 17 years), middle-aged (almost 40), aged (62) and long-lived (more than 75). To avoid experimental bias, donors of different ages were spread randomly across the sequencing lanes. For two donors (one aged 18 to 30 and one aged 80 or older), the study analyzed two additional independent replicas of 1 million unique cDNA reads from the same blood draw.

The library came from 5' RACE. The sequencer listed for this sample is Illumina HiSeq 2500. A second PCR of about 6 to 11 cycles was run with a J-beta primer mix and a sample-barcoded 5' primer. A unique molecular identifier was introduced onto each TCR beta cDNA molecule by a template-switch 5' adaptor carrying 12 random nucleotides. At least 2.5 million CDR3-containing paired-end reads were obtained from each sample. First-strand cDNA synthesis was performed from all RNA using the Mint cDNA synthesis kit, with priming by a TRBC-specific oligonucleotide. Following uracil-DNA glycosylase treatment, a first 18-cycle PCR with universal primers M1SS and BC2_uni_R was performed on all cDNA. On the authors' methods: Normalization of each sample was performed by random selection of 1 million high-quality reads, each carrying a distinct molecular identifier. Reads with shared molecular identifiers were discarded instead of being binned into consensus sequences. MiTCR, set to a Q25 quality threshold and the strictest error-elimination algorithm, was used for CDR3 identification, clonotype clustering and error correction. A nonparametric unseen species model using Euler transformation provided a lower-bound estimate of total TCR beta diversity. TCRdb applied fastp at Q25 and MiXCR to the public reads, then kept only in-frame beta chains. Each entry is one CDR3 protein sequence, shown with its most common DNA and genes. TCRdb, not the original authors, processed these V and J calls. The sample table holds about 1,400,000 distinct CDR3 sequences, of which approximately 60% were seen once. The leading ten clones occupy under 8.5% of the sample.

The study at large found these results: Estimates of total diversity based on one million sequenced T cells were considered lower bounds and underestimates. Because profiling used bulk unsorted PBMCs, naive and antigen-experienced compartments could not be compared conclusively. There was a strong correlation between observed TCR beta diversity and the percentage of naive T cells measured by flow cytometry. As age increased, observed TCR beta diversity per million T cells dropped in a roughly linear way, and a significant reduction was already evident by age 40. Compared with the aged group, more naive CD4+ T cells, fewer expanded clones and increased TCR diversity were shown by the long-lived group, suggesting age selection. Because the CMV infection status of the donors was unknown, age-related changes in expanded clonotypes may potentially have been confounded.

This clonotype was observed a handful of times. The specificity of this receptor is unknown. No per-base quality is available; no much larger clone lies one base away. Taken from cysteine to phenylalanine, the CDR3 has 12 residues. This entry keeps only the CDR3 DNA: 36 bases, framed from base 1. The V end loses 5 bases and the J end loses 2 bases, and a stretch of 8 bases separates them. CDR1 and CDR2 (DFQATT, SNEGSKA) derive from the germline V gene (reference sequence). The donors were a few dozen Caucasian individuals from Russia, aged roughly 6 to 100 years, who were systemically healthy. Each donor gave roughly 11 milliliters of peripheral blood, drawn into EDTA-treated Vacutainer tubes. Ficoll-Paque density-gradient centrifugation was used to isolate PBMCs, with at least 7 million obtained per sample. Trizol reagent was used to extract total RNA from the PBMCs, yielding at least 5.5 micrograms per sample. For every donor, flow cytometry on a PBMC aliquot measured the percentage of naive CD45RAhigh/CD27high T cells.

Input material: blood. This TCR came from a young man in good health. The sequence joins TRBV20-1 to TRBJ2-3; a tentative D match to TRBD2 spans 5 bases. At the DNA level, the sequence is TGCAGTGCTTGGACTCCCACAGATACGCAGTATTTT. It translates as CSAWTPTDTQYF.